Shown below are 27 T cell receptor beta chains from a single sample sequenced in a study of T cells and copy number aberrations in small-cell lung cancer. Libraries were prepared by immunoSEQ multiplex PCR; TCRdb keeps only in-frame clonotypes and omits some of them. The sample lists fewer than 10,000 clones, about three quarters occurring once. Sequencing was done on a sample of normal tissue next to the tumor. The receptors were gathered from a man between 60 and 75 years old with small cell lung cancer.

This chain joins TRBV30 and TRBJ2-1; D tentatively fits TRBD1 or TRBD2 (5 bases each). Trimming took 0 bases from V and 5 from J, leaving 11 bases between them. This CDR3 region has 14 residues. Germline V gene sequence: CDR1 GTSNPN, CDR2 SVGIG (reference sequence). CDR3 DNA: TGTGCCTGGAGTGTCCTGGGACCTAACAATGAGCAGTTCTTC. Protein: CAWSVLGPNNEQFF.

Of note for this clone: Other DNA sequences of this sample code for an identical CDR3. The chain recombines TRBV6-6 with TRBJ2-5; D is unclear. Germline V gene lookup returns CDR1 MNHNY and CDR2 SVGAGI (reference sequence). The CDR3 loop spans 13 amino acids. V gave up 0 bases and J gave up 7 bases, with 9 bases separating them. CDR3 nucleotide sequence: TGTGCCAGCAGTTACTCAGAATCTATGACCCAGTACTTC. Translation gives CASSYSESMTQYF.

The rearrangement joins TRBV5-1 to TRBJ1-5; D remains ambiguous. The CDR3 is 13 amino acids. Per the germline V gene, CDR1 is SGHRS and CDR2 is YFSETQ. Trimming stripped 0 bases from V and 9 bases from J, with 10 bases between. The CDR3, as DNA: TGCGCCAGCAGCTTGGCCTCTGGCGGGCCCCAGCATTTT. Its protein is CASSLASGGPQHF.

There are a few counts of this clone. The rearrangement links TRBV7-9 to TRBJ2-3, with TRBD2 matching 9 bases. The CDR3 contains 15 residues. Per germline, CDR1 SEHNR and CDR2 FQNEAQ (reference sequence). After removal of 8 bases from V and 3 bases from J, the junction contained 9 bases not matched to a gene. DNA of the CDR3: TGTGCCAGCGTTCTTGCGGGAGGGTCTACAGATACGCAGTATTTT. As protein: CASVLAGGSTDTQYF.

The rearrangement links TRBV5-4 to TRBJ2-7, with 7 positions matching TRBD1. Germline trimming cut 1 base from V and 0 bases from J; bases unmatched to any gene: 4. CDR1 is SGHNT and CDR2 is YYREEE in the germline V gene (reference sequence). The CDR3 sequence is 15 residues long. CDR3 sequence (DNA): TGTGCCAGCAGCTTGCCTGACAGGGCCTCCTACGAGCAGTACTTC. It codes for CASSLPDRASYEQYF.

The rearrangement joins TRBV28 to TRBJ1-5, with a possible D match to TRBD1 (6 bases). Germline lookup yields CDR1 MDHEN and CDR2 SYDVKM. Trimming shortened V by 2 bases and J by 9 bases, and 11 bases separated the two germline ends. This CDR3 is built from 13 residues. CDR3 bases: TGTGCCAGCAGTTTAACGGGGGGGCGGCCCCAGCATTTT. It is translated as CASSLTGGRPQHF.

The table lists this clone with a few counts. The chain uses TRBV18 and TRBJ1-1, with a weak D call TRBD1 (6 bases). The V end was cut by 3 bases, the J end by 1 base, with 9 bases between. CDR3 length: 14 residues. Germline lookup yields CDR1 KGHSH and CDR2 LQKENI. The CDR3 bases are TGTGCCAGCTCACCCAGGGGCACGAACACTGAAGCTTTCTTT. This gives the protein CASSPRGTNTEAFF.

V is TRBV7-3 and J is TRBJ2-3; the D is unclear. Germline V gene sequence: CDR1 SGHTA, CDR2 FQGTGA. The length of the CDR3 is 13 residues. The ends were cut back, 2 bases at V and 2 bases at J, with 5 bases in the middle. CDR3 in DNA: TGTGCCAGCAGCTTAGGGTTCACAGATACGCAGTATTTT. It specifies CASSLGFTDTQYF.

The V gene is TRBV5-4, the J gene TRBJ2-7; D assignment may be TRBD1 or TRBD2 (5 bases each). The CDR3 loop spans 14 amino acids. Germline V gene sequence: CDR1 SGHNT, CDR2 YYREEE (reference sequence). Trimming removed 4 bases from V and 0 bases from J, with 11 bases in between. The CDR3 sequence: CASSPGTGSYEQYF. The CDR3 coding sequence is TGTGCCAGCAGCCCTGGGACGGGCTCCTACGAGCAGTACTTC.

The rearrangement uses TRBV29-1 and TRBJ1-1; D uncertain. CDR3 size: 13 residues. The germline V gene encodes CDR1 SQVTM and CDR2 ANQGSEA. The V end was cut by 4 bases, the J end by 3 bases, with 12 bases between. The CDR3 nucleotides are TGCAGCGTTGTAGTAGGGTTTCACACTGAAGCTTTCTTT. It specifies CSVVVGFHTEAFF. The whole variable domain, filled in from reference TRBV29-1 and TRBJ1-1, reads SAVISQKPSRDICQRGTSLTIQCQVDSQVTMMFWYRQQPGQSLTLIATANQGSEATYESGFVIDKFPISRPNLTFSTLTVSNMSPEDSSIYLCSVVVGFHTEAFFGQGTRLTVV.

This chain's CDR3 is CATSSRLGTQYF. The CDR3 DNA is TGTGCCACCAGCAGTCGATTGGGGACCCAGTACTTC. The chain has TRBV15 and TRBJ2-5; D uncertain. The CDR3 loop spans 12 amino acids. Trimming removed 3 bases from V and 7 bases from J, with 9 bases in between. Germline CDR1 is LNHNV and CDR2 is YYDKDF (reference sequence).

The chain is built from TRBV6-1 and TRBJ2-4, with 7 bases aligning to TRBD2. The germline V gene encodes CDR1 MNHNS and CDR2 SASEGT. The CDR3 runs to 13 residues. J gave up 9 bases and V 6 bases, and 8 bases lay outside the gene matches. The CDR3, as DNA: TGTGCCAGCAGGTCTGGGGGGGGAGTCATTCAGTACTTC. Its protein is CASRSGGGVIQYF.

The chain links TRBV4-1 to TRBJ2-1, with 11 bases lining up with TRBD2. Germline CDR1 MGHRA, CDR2 YSYEKL. Trimming removed 0 bases from V and 9 bases from J; junction bases left unmatched: 13. This CDR3 region has 18 residues. The CDR3 nucleotides are TGCGCCAGCAGCCAAGATGGGCTAGCGGGAGGTTGGAACGGTGAGCAGTTCTTC. It specifies CASSQDGLAGGWNGEQFF.

The chain is built from TRBV30 and TRBJ1-2; D gene ambiguous. The CDR3 contains 13 residues. The V and J ends lost 5 bases and 1 base respectively, with 11 bases between them. Germline values: CDR1 GTSNPN, CDR2 SVGIG (reference sequence). CDR3 in amino acids: CAWAGGFNYGYTF. The CDR3 DNA sequence: TGTGCCTGGGCGGGTGGTTTTAACTATGGCTACACCTTC.

This clone was picked up one time. This chain connects TRBV6-6 to TRBJ2-1; no clear D. The CDR3 has 16 residues. Per germline, CDR1 MNHNY and CDR2 SVGAGI (reference sequence). V dropped 7 bases and J dropped 6 bases, with 22 bases sitting between them. This chain's CDR3 is CASTQTSRLVGNEQFF. CDR3 sequence (DNA): TGTGCCAGCACCCAGACCTCTCGGCTAGTCGGCAATGAGCAGTTCTTC.

V is TRBV6-4 and J is TRBJ2-3; D is uncertain. Trimming took off 4 bases at V and 2 bases at J, with 10 bases between the two ends. This CDR3 region has 14 residues. Looked up from germline, CDR1 is MRHNA and CDR2 is SNTAGT. CDR3 DNA sequence: TGTGCCAGCAGTGCTGGTGGGCACACAGATACGCAGTATTTT. Protein: CASSAGGHTDTQYF.

The V gene is TRBV27, the J gene TRBJ1-1, with TRBD1 as a possible D gene (6 bases). The germline CDR1 and CDR2 sequences are MNHEY and SMNVEV (reference sequence). The CDR3 is made up of 13 amino acids. V dropped 8 bases and J dropped 0 bases, with 10 bases sitting between them. CDR3: CASGGLMNTEAFF. CDR3 nucleotide sequence: TGTGCCAGCGGGGGGCTGATGAACACTGAAGCTTTCTTT.

The rearrangement uses TRBV5-4 and TRBJ2-3; TRBD2 matches at 13 bases. The ends lost 3 bases at V and 8 bases at J; junction bases unmatched: 3. Germline loops: CDR1 SGHNT, CDR2 YYREEE (reference sequence). CDR3 length: 14 amino acids. CDR3 coding DNA: TGTGCCAGCAGCTCCGGGACTAGCGGGATTACGCAGTATTTT. Translating gives CASSSGTSGITQYF.

This rearrangement joins TRBV2 to TRBJ2-5, with 8 nucleotides matching TRBD2. Per germline, CDR1 SNHLY and CDR2 FYNNEI. Trimming at V came to 6 bases and at J to 3 bases, leaving 6 bases not matched to a gene. This CDR3 contains 14 residues. This CDR3 reads CASRGAGVKETQYF. CDR3 in DNA: TGTGCCAGCAGAGGAGCGGGAGTTAAAGAGACCCAGTACTTC.

The V call is TRBV30, the J call TRBJ2-3; 16 nucleotides align to TRBD2. V lost 5 bases and J lost 0; bases outside the gene matches: 8. Germline V gene sequence: CDR1 GTSNPN, CDR2 SVGIG (reference sequence). CDR3 length equals 18 residues. The CDR3 bases are TGTGCCTGGGGACCTGGGACTAGCGGGAGGGCCAGCACAGATACGCAGTATTTT. Its translation is CAWGPGTSGRASTDTQYF.

The V gene is TRBV7-8, the J gene TRBJ1-3; unclear D gene. The CDR3 has 15 residues. Germline V gives CDR1 SGHVS, CDR2 FQNEAQ. With 6 bases removed from V and 0 bases from J, the gap between germline ends came to 12 bases. Here the CDR3 DNA reads TGTGCCAGCAGGAGTGGGATCTTCTCTGGAAACACCATATATTTT. Translated: CASRSGIFSGNTIYF.

The chain couples TRBV5-8 to TRBJ2-3; D is perhaps TRBD1 (6 bases). V lost 4 bases to trimming and J lost 6 bases, with 18 bases between them. Germline V gene data show CDR1 as SGHTS and CDR2 as YDEGEE. The length of the CDR3 is 15 residues. CDR3 in amino acids: CASSGGQSGGDTQYF. CDR3 bases: TGTGCCAGCAGCGGCGGACAGTCGGGTGGGGATACGCAGTATTTT.

The J gene is TRBJ1-3, the V gene TRBV7-3, with no clear D. The CDR3 consists of 13 residues. Trimming took off 4 bases at V and 2 bases at J, with 6 bases between the two ends. From germline, CDR1 is SGHTA and CDR2 FQGTGA. CDR3 protein: CASSSGAGNTIYF. The CDR3 DNA follows: TGTGCCAGCAGCTCGGGAGCTGGAAACACCATATATTTT.

This chain uses TRBV19 with TRBJ1-5; D gene unclear. CDR3 length: 12 residues. The germline V gene has CDR1 LNHDA and CDR2 SQIVND (reference sequence). Trimming removed 7 bases from V and 5 bases from J, with 9 bases in between. CDR3 nucleotide sequence: TGTGCCAGTAAGGCGAGGGATCAGCCCCAGCATTTT. This gives the protein CASKARDQPQHF. Filled out from reference TRBV19 and TRBJ1-5, the complete variable domain reads DGGITQSPKYLFRKEGQNVTLSCEQNLNHDAMYWYRQDPGQGLRLIYYSQIVNDFQKGDIAEGYSVSREKKESFPLTVTSAQKNPTAFYLCASKARDQPQHFGDGTRLSIL.

The chain joins TRBV5-1 to TRBJ1-1; no clear D gene. This CDR3 is 13 amino acids long. CDR1 is SGHRS, CDR2 YFSETQ, per germline. V gave up 0 bases and J gave up 1 base, with 4 bases separating them. The CDR3: CASSLDRNTEAFF. The CDR3 DNA is TGCGCCAGCAGCTTGGACAGGAACACTGAAGCTTTCTTT.

CDR3 in amino acids: CASSPRTSGSYEQYF. As DNA, the CDR3 is TGTGCCAGCAGCCCCCGAACTAGCGGGAGTTACGAGCAGTACTTC. This rearrangement joins TRBV9 to TRBJ2-7, with 11 bases identical to TRBD2. The germline gives CDR1 SGDLS, CDR2 YYNGEE. The CDR3 is 15 residues long. V lost 4 bases, J lost 4 bases, and 7 bases stayed unmatched.

This chain uses TRBV6-5 with TRBJ2-3; the match to TRBD2 covers 11 bases. Per the germline V gene, CDR1 is MNHEY and CDR2 is SVGAGI. CDR3 size: 15 residues. J gave up 1 base and V 5 bases, and 2 bases lay outside the gene matches. The CDR3 is CASSQLAGGTDTQYF. The CDR3, as DNA: TGTGCCAGCAGTCAACTAGCGGGGGGCACAGATACGCAGTATTTT.